Each of the 7 T cell receptor beta chains below was sequenced from the same sample in a study of blood T cell repertoires in COVID-19. Produced via immunoSEQ multiplex PCR; TCRdb's table is partial and in-frame only. In the table there are about 180,000 clones, approximately 88% of which are singletons. Material: PBMCs or T cells enriched from blood (not recorded which). These receptors came from a woman aged 18-29 years who had recovered from COVID-19.

DNA of the CDR3: TGCAGCGTTATGGAGGCCTCGGGGAATCAGCCCCAGCATTTT. Translation: CSVMEASGNQPQHF. The chain has TRBV29-1 and TRBJ1-5; no reliable D call. The germline CDR1 and CDR2 sequences are SQVTM and ANQGSEA. The CDR3 contains 14 residues. Trimming took 5 bases from V and 4 from J, leaving 15 bases between them.

This rearrangement joins TRBV28 to TRBJ2-1; TRBD1 aligns across 8 bases. This CDR3 spans 13 amino acids. Germline CDR1 and CDR2: MDHEN and SYDVKM. The trim removed 3 bases at V and 8 bases at J, leaving 3 bases unmatched. The CDR3 sequence: CASSFRGQDEQFF. The CDR3 nucleotides are TGTGCCAGCAGTTTCAGGGGGCAGGATGAGCAGTTCTTC.

This chain connects TRBV11-2 to TRBJ2-3; TRBD2 matches at 9 bases. The CDR3 contains 15 residues. CDR1 and CDR2 (germline): SGHAT, FQNNGV. With 5 bases clipped from V and 4 bases from J, the junction kept 7 bases outside the gene matches. CDR3 coding DNA: TGTGCCAGCAGCCACGGGGGACTAGCTGCAGATACGCAGTATTTT. Amino acids: CASSHGGLAADTQYF.

The rearrangement links TRBV2 to TRBJ1-1, with TRBD1 as a possible D gene (5 bases). The CDR3 runs to 14 residues. Germline CDR1 is SNHLY and CDR2 is FYNNEI. V was clipped by 3 bases and J by 5 bases, with 13 bases between them. The CDR3 region has the DNA TGTGCCAGCAGTGAGTCCGGGGGGGGAACTGAAGCTTTCTTT. Translating gives CASSESGGGTEAFF.

This clone was counted once. The chain carries TRBV14 and TRBJ2-1; 9 positions agree with TRBD2. V trimming: 4 bases; J trimming: 8 bases; junction bases outside the gene matches: 9. This CDR3 comprises 15 residues. Germline V gives CDR1 SGHDN, CDR2 FVKESK. In DNA, the CDR3 is TGTGCCAGCAGCCCGTGGCGGGAGGGATTATATGAGCAGTTCTTC. Its translation is CASSPWREGLYEQFF.

The chain links TRBV18 to TRBJ1-4; D might be TRBD1 (5 bases). The CDR3 is 15 residues long. Germline CDR1 and CDR2: KGHSH and LQKENI. Trimming shortened V by 4 bases and J by 2 bases, and 11 bases separated the two germline ends. The CDR3 protein is CASSQGVGTNEKLFF. The CDR3 DNA is TGTGCCAGCTCACAAGGGGTTGGGACTAATGAAAAACTGTTTTTT.

This clone was counted between two and nine times. V and J are TRBV15 and TRBJ1-5, with 7 positions matching TRBD1. Unmatched junction bases numbered 6, after V lost 5 bases and J lost 2 bases. This CDR3 has 15 residues. Germline assignment: CDR1 LNHNV and CDR2 YYDKDF (reference sequence). CDR3 in amino acids: CATSSTGFGNQPQHF. The CDR3 region has the DNA TGTGCCACCAGCTCGACAGGGTTCGGCAATCAGCCCCAGCATTTT. Filled out from reference TRBV15 and TRBJ1-5, the complete variable domain reads DAMVIQNPRYQVTQFGKPVTLSCSQTLNHNVMYWYQQKSSQAPKLLFHYYDKDFNNEADTPDNFQSRRPNTSFCFLDIRSPGLGDTAMYLCATSSTGFGNQPQHFGDGTRLSIL.